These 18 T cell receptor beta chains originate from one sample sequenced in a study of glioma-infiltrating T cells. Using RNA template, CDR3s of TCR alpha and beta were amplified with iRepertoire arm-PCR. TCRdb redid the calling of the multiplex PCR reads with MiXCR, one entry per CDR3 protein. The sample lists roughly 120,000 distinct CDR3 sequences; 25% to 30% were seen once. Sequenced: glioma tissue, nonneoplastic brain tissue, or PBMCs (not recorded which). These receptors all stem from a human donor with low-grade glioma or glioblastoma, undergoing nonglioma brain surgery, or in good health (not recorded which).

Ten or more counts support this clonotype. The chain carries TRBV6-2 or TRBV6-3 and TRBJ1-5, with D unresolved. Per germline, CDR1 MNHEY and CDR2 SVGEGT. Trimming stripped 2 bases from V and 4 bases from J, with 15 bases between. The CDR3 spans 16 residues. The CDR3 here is CASSYLLRLGNQPQHF. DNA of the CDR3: TGTGCCAGCAGTTACCTACTTCGCCTCGGGAATCAGCCCCAGCATTTT.

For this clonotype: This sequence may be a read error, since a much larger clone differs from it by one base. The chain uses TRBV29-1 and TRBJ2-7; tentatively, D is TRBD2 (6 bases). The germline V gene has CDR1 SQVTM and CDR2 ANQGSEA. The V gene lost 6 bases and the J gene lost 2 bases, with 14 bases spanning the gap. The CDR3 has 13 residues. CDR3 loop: CSVPVAVTYEQYF. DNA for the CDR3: TGCAGCGTGCCCGTAGCGGTGACCTACGAGCAGTACTTC.

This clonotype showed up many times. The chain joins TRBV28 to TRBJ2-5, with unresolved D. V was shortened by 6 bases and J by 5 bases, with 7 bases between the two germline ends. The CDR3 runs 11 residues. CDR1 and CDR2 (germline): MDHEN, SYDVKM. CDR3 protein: CASRAWETQYF. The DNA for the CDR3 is TGTGCCAGCAGAGCATGGGAGACCCAGTACTTC.

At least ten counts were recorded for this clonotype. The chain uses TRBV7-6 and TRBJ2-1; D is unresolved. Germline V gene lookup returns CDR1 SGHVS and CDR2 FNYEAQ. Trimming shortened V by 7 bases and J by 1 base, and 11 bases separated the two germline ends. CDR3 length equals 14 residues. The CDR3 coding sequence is TGTGCCAGCACCCCGAGAAGTTCCTACAATGAGCAGTTCTTC. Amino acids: CASTPRSSYNEQFF. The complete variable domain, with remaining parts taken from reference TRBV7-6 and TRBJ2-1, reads GAGVSQSPRYKVTKRGQDVALRCDPISGHVSLYWYRQALGQGPEFLTYFNYEAQQDKSGLPNDRFSAERPEGSISTLTIQRTEQRDSAMYRCASTPRSSYNEQFFGPGTRLTVL.

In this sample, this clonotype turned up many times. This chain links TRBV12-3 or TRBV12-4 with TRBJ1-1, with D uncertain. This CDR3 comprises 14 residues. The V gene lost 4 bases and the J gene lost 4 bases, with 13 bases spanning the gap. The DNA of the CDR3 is TGTGCCAGCAGTTCCACAAACTGGGGCACTGAAGCTTTCTTT. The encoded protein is CASSSTNWGTEAFF.

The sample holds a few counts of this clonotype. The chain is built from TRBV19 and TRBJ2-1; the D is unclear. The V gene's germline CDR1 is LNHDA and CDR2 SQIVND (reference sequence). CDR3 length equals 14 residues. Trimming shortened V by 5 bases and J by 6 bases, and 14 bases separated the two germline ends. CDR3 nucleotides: TGTGCCAGTAGTCCTAGGGCACGCTTCAATGAGCAGTTCTTC. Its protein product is CASSPRARFNEQFF.

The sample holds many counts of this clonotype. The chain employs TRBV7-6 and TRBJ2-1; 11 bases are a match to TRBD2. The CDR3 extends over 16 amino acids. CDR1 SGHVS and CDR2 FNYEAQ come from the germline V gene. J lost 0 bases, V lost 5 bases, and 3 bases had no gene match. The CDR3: CASSKLAGGSYNEQFF. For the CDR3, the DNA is TGTGCCAGCAGCAAGCTAGCGGGAGGCTCCTACAATGAGCAGTTCTTC.

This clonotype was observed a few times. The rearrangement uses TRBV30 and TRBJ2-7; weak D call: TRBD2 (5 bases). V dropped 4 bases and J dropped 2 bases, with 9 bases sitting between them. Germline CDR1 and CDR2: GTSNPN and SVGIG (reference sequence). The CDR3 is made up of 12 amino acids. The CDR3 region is CAWNSGTYEQYF. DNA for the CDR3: TGTGCCTGGAACTCGGGAACCTACGAGCAGTACTTC.

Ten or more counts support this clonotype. The CDR3 coding sequence is TGCAGCGTTGAAGATCCGGCGCAGGAAGCTTTCTTT. Translation: CSVEDPAQEAFF. This chain links TRBV29-1 with TRBJ1-1, with D uncertain. Trimming left V 0 bases short and J 8 bases short, with 10 bases between. Germline assignment: CDR1 SQVTM and CDR2 ANQGSEA. CDR3 length: 12 residues. The complete variable domain, with remaining parts taken from reference TRBV29-1 and TRBJ1-1, reads SAVISQKPSRDICQRGTSLTIQCQVDSQVTMMFWYRQQPGQSLTLIATANQGSEATYESGFVIDKFPISRPNLTFSTLTVSNMSPEDSSIYLCSVEDPAQEAFFGQGTRLTVV.

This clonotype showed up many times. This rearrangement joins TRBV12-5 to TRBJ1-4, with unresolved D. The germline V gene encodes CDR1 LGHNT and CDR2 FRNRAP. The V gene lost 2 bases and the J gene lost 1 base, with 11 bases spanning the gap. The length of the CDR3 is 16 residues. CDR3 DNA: TGTGCTAGTGGTTTGACCCGGACGGGAACTAATGAAAAACTGTTTTTT. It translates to CASGLTRTGTNEKLFF.

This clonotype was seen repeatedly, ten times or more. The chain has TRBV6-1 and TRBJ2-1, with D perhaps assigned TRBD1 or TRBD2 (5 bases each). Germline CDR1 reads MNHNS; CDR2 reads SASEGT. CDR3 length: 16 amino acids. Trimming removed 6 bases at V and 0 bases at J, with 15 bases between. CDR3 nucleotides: TGTGCCAGCAGCAACCGGGACCCCCGCTCCTACAATGAGCAGTTCTTC. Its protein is CASSNRDPRSYNEQFF.

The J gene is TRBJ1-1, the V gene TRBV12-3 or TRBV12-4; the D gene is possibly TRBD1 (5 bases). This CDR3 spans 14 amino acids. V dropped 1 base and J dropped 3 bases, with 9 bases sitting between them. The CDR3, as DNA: TGTGCCAGCAGTTTAGAGGGCAGGGACACTGAAGCTTTCTTT. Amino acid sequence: CASSLEGRDTEAFF.

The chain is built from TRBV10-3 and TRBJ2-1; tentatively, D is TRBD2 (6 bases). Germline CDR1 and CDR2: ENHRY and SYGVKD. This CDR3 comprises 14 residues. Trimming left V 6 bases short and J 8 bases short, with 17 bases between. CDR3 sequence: CAISAGHPGDEQFF. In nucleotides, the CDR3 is TGTGCCATCAGCGCCGGGCACCCGGGAGATGAGCAGTTCTTC.

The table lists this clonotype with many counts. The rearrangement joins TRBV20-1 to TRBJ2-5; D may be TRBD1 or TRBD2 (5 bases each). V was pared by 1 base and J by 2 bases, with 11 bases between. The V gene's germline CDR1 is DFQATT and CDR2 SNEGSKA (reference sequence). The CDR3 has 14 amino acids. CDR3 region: CSARVSEGQETQYF. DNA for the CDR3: TGCAGTGCTAGAGTGTCCGAGGGGCAAGAGACCCAGTACTTC.

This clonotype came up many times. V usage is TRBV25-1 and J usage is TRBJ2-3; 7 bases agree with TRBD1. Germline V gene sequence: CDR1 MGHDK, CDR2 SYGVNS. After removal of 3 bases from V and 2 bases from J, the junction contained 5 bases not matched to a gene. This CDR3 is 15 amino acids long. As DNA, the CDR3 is TGTGCCAGCAGTGATAGGGACAGAGACACAGATACGCAGTATTTT. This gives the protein CASSDRDRDTDTQYF.

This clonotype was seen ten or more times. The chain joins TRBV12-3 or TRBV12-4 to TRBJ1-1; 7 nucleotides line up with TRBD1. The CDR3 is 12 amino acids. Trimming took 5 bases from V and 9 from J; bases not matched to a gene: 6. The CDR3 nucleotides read TGTGCCAGCAGTCTGACAGGGCGGCAAGCTTTCTTT. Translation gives CASSLTGRQAFF.

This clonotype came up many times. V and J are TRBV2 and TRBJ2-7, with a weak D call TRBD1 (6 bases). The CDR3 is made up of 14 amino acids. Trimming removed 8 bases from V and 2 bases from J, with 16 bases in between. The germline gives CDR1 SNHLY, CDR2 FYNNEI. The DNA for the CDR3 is TGTGCCAGCGCCTTACGGACAGACCCCTACGAGCAGTACTTC. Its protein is CASALRTDPYEQYF.

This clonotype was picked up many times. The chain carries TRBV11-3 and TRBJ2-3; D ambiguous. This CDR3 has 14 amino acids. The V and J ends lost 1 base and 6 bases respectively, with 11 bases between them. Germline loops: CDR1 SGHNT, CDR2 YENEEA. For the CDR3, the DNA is TGTGCCAGCAGCTTAGGTACCTCGGGTGATACGCAGTATTTT. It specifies CASSLGTSGDTQYF.